This record looks at one T cell receptor beta chain sequence and its context. The data belong to a study of shared T cell receptors in the human thymus. Libraries were prepared by immunoSEQ multiplex PCR; TCRdb keeps only in-frame clonotypes and omits some of them. Of hundreds of thousands of clones detected, approximately 90% appear once; the ten largest clones hold about 0.01%. V lost 2 bases to trimming and J lost 2 bases; unmatched junction nucleotides: 10. CDR1 is LGHNA and CDR2 is YSLEER in the germline V gene. This CDR3 has 18 residues. These data were also filed under a second study, of human thymus T cells. From that report: The donors were infants in Finland with congenital heart defects, otherwise immunologically healthy. The source of the thymus tissue was resections taken during corrective heart surgery. Highly overlapping thymic repertoires among unrelated individuals were reported in related research.

The origin of this receptor is a boy in the first two years of life with a congenital heart defect. The specimen was thymocytes. This chain connects TRBV4-3 to TRBJ1-3; 9 nucleotides align to TRBD1. DNA of the CDR3: TGCGCCAGCAGCCAACAAATCCCGGACAGGGGAACTGGAAACACCATATATTTT. Amino acid sequence: CASSQQIPDRGTGNTIYF.